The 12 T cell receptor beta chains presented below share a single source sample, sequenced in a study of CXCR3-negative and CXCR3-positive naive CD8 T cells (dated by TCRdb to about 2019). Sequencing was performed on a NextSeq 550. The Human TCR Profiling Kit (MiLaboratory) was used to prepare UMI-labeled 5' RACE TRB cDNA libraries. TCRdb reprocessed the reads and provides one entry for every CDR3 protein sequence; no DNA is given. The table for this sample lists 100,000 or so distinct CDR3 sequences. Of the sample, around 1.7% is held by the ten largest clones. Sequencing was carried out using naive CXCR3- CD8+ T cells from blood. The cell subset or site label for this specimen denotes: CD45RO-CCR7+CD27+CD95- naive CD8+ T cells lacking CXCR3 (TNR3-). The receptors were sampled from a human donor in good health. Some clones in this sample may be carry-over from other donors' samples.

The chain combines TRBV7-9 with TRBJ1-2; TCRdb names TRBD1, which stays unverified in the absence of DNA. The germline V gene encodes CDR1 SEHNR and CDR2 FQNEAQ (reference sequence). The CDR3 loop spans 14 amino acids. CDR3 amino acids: CASSPLDRTYGYTF.

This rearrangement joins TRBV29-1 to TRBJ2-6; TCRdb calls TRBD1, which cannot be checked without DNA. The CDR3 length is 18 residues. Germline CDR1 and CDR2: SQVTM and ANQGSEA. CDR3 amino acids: CSAWLSGAVPSGANVLTF.

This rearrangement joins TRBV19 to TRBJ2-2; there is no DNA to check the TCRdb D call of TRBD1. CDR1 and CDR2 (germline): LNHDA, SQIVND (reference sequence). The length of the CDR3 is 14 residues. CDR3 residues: CASSPLTETGELFF. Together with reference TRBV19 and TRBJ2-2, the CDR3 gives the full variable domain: DGGITQSPKYLFRKEGQNVTLSCEQNLNHDAMYWYRQDPGQGLRLIYYSQIVNDFQKGDIAEGYSVSREKKESFPLTVTSAQKNPTAFYLCASSPLTETGELFFGEGSRLTVL.

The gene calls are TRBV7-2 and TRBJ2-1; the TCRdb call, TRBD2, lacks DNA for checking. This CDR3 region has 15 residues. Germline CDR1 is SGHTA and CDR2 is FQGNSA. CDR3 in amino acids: CASSFGLAGVNEQFF.

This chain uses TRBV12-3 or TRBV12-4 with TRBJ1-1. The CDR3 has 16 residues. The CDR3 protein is CASSSSGREKGTEAFF.

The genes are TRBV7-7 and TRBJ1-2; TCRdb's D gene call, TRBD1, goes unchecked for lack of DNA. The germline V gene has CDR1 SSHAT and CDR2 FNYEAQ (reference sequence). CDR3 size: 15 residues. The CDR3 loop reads CASSLLVDRGHGYTF.

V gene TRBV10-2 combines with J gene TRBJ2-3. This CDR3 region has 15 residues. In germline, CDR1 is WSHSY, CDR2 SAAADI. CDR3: CASSEAGRYSDTQYF.

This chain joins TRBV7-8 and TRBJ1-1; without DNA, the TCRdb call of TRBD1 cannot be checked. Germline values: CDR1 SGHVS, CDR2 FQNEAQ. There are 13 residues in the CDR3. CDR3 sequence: CASTPRGNTEAFF.

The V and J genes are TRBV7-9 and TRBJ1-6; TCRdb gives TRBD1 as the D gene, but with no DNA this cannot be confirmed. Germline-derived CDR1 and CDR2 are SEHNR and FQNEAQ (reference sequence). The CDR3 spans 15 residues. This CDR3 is CASSSEGQGNSPLHF.

The CDR3 loop reads CASSFWNTEAFF. The chain carries TRBV28 and TRBJ1-1. CDR1 MDHEN and CDR2 SYDVKM come from the germline V gene. The CDR3 length is 12 residues.

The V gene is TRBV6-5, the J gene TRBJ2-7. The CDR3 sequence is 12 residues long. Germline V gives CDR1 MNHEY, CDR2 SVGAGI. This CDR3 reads CASSYNNYEQYF.

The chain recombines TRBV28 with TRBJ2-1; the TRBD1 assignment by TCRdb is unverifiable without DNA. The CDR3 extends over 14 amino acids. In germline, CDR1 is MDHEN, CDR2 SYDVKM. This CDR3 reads CASSPPRGGDEQFF.